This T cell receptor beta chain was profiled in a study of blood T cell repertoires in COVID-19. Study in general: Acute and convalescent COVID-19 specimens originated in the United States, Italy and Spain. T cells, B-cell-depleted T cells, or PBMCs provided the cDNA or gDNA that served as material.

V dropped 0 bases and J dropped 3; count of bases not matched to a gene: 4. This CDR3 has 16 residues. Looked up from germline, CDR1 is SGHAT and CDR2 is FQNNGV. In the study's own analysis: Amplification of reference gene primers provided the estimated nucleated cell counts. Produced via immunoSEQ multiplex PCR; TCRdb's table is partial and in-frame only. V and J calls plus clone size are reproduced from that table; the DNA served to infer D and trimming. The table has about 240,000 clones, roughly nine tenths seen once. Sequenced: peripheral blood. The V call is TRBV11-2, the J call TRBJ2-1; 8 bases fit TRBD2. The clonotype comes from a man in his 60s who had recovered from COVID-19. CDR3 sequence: CASSLEGTSHYNEQFF. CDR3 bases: TGTGCCAGCAGCTTAGAGGGGACTAGTCACTACAATGAGCAGTTCTTC.